This T cell receptor beta chain derives from a study of human T cells and chemical hapten exposure. On the study more broadly: Patch testing was performed with 0.01% DPC on the upper back, with reading at 6 days.

Study conclusions and caveats: TCRs exceeding 1 in 1000 frequency stayed unchanged with DPC sensitization. Every donor had alopecia, and their immune response may therefore differ from healthy people's.

The CDR3 runs 13 residues. V was cut by 6 bases and J by 4 bases, with 15 bases left in between. The germline V gene encodes CDR1 DFQATT and CDR2 SNEGSKA (reference sequence). TCRdb reprocessed the RACE reads via MiXCR and lists one record per CDR3 protein. The repertoire holds about 380,000 distinct CDR3 sequences, with more than 4.5% as singletons. A remark on this clonotype: Its antigen is not identified.

As for time point: patch test 1, 2 weeks after DPC sensitization. Treatment defined: therapeutic diphenylcyclopropenone sensitization with weekly scalp DPC. This rearrangement joins TRBV20-1 to TRBJ1-1; TRBD1 is a possible D gene (6 bases). Sequencing was performed on whole blood, taken in connection with sensitization to the hapten diphenylcyclopropenone (DPC). The TCR sequence derives from a woman aged 45-65 years with alopecia areata. Some clones in this sample may be carry-over from other donors' samples. CDR3 in amino acids: CSALKAGATEAFF. CDR3 nucleotide sequence: TGCAGTGCCCTAAAGGCAGGGGCCACTGAAGCTTTCTTT.